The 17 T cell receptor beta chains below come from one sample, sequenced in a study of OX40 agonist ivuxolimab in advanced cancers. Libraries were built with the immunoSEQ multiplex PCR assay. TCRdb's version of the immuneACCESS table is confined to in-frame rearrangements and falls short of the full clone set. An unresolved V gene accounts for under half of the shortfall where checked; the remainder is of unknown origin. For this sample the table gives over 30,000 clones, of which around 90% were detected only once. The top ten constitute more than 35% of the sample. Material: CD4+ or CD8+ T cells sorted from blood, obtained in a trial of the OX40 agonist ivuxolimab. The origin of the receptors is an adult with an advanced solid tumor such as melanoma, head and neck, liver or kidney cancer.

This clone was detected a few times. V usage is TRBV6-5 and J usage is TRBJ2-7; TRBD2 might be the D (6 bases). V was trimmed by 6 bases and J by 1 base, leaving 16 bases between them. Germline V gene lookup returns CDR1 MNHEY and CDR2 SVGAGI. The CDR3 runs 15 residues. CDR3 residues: CASSVEGIVSYEQYF. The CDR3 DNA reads TGTGCCAGCAGCGTGGAGGGGATCGTATCCTACGAGCAGTACTTC.

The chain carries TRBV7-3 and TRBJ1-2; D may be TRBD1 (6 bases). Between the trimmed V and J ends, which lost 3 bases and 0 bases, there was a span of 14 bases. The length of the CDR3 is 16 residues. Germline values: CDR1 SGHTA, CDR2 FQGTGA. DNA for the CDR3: TGTGCCAGCAGCTTGCTACAGGGAATTACTAACTATGGCTACACCTTC. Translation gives CASSLLQGITNYGYTF.

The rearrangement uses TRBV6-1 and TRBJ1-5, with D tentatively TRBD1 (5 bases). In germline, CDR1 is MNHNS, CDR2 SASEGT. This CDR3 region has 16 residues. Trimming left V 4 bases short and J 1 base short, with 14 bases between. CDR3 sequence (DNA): TGTGCCAGCAGTGCAGGGACCTGGGAGAGCAATCAGCCCCAGCATTTT. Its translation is CASSAGTWESNQPQHF.

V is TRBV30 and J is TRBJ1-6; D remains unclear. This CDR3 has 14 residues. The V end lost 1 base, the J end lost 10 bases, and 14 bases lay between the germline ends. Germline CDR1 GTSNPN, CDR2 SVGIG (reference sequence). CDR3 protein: CAWSGGPQGSPLHF. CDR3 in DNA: TGTGCCTGGAGTGGTGGGCCACAAGGGTCACCCCTCCACTTT.

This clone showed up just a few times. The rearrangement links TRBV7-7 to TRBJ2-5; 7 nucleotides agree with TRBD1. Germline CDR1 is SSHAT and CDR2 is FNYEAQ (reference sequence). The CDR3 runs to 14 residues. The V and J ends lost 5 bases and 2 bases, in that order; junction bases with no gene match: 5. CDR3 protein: CASSEMTGQETQYF. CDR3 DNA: TGTGCCAGCAGCGAAATGACAGGGCAAGAGACCCAGTACTTC.

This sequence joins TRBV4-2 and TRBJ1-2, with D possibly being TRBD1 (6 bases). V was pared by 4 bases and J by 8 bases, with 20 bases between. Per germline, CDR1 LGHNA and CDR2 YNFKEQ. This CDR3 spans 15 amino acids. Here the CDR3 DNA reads TGTGCCAGCAGCCCCGAGGGGGGCTCTCCGGTAGGCTACACCTTC. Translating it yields CASSPEGGSPVGYTF.

The CDR3 region is CASSLVGRKGTEAFF. The CDR3 DNA follows: TGTGCCAGCAGCTTAGTGGGCCGAAAGGGGACTGAAGCTTTCTTT. The V gene is TRBV7-9, the J gene TRBJ1-1; D is possibly TRBD1 (5 bases). This CDR3 is built from 15 residues. Germline V gene data show CDR1 as SEHNR and CDR2 as FQNEAQ (reference sequence). Trimming stripped 1 base from V and 5 bases from J, with 14 bases between. Filled out from reference TRBV7-9 and TRBJ1-1, the complete variable domain reads DTGVSQNPRHKITKRGQNVTFRCDPISEHNRLYWYRQTLGQGPEFLTYFQNEAQLEKSRLLSDRFSAERPKGSFSTLEIQRTEQGDSAMYLCASSLVGRKGTEAFFGQGTRLTVV.

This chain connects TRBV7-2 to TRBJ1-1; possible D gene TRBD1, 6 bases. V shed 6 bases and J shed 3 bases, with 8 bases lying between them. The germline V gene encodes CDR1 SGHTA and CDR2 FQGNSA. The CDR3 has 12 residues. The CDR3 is CASRNRDTEAFF. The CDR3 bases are TGTGCCAGCAGGAACAGGGACACTGAAGCTTTCTTT.

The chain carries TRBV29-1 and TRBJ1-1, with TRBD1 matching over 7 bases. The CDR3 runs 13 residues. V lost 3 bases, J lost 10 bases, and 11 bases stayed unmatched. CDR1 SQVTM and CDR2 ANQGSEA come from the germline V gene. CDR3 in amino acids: CSVEDRLVVGAFF. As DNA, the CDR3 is TGCAGCGTTGAGGACAGGTTGGTTGTGGGAGCTTTCTTT.

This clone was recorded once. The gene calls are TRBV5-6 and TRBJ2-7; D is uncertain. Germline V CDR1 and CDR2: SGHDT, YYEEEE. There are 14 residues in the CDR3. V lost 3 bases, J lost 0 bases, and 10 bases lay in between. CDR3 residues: CASSSILNSYEQYF. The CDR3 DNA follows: TGTGCCAGCAGCTCAATACTAAACTCCTACGAGCAGTACTTC.

CDR3 in amino acids: CASSIGTGLFYEQYF. The DNA for the CDR3 is TGTGCCAGCAGCATTGGGACAGGGCTGTTCTACGAGCAGTACTTC. The V gene is TRBV7-2, the J gene TRBJ2-7, with 9 bases aligning to TRBD1. This CDR3 contains 15 residues. Germline V gives CDR1 SGHTA, CDR2 FQGNSA. Unmatched junction bases numbered 8, after V lost 5 bases and J lost 3 bases.

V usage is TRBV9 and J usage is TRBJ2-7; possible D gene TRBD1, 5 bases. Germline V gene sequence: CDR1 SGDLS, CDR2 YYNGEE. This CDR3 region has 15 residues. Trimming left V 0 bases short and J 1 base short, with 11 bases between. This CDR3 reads CASSVGPGISYEQYF. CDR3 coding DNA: TGTGCCAGCAGCGTAGGTCCAGGGATATCCTACGAGCAGTACTTC.

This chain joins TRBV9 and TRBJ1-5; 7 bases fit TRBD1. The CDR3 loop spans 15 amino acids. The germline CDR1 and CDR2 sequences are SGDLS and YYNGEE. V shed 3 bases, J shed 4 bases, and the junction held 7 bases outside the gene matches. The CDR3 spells CASSATGTVNQPQHF. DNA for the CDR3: TGTGCCAGCAGCGCGACCGGGACAGTGAATCAGCCCCAGCATTTT.

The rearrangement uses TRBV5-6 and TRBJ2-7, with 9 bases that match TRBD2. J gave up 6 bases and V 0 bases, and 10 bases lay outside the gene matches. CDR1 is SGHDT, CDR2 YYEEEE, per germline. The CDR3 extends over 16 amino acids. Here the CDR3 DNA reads TGTGCCAGCAGCTTGGTTGGGGGAATAGCGGGAGTCGAGCAGTACTTC. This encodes CASSLVGGIAGVEQYF. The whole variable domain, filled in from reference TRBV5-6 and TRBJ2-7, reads DAGVTQSPTHLIKTRGQQVTLRCSPKSGHDTVSWYQQALGQGPQFIFQYYEEEERQRGNFPDRFSGHQFPNYSSELNVNALLLGDSALYLCASSLVGGIAGVEQYFGPGTRLTVT.

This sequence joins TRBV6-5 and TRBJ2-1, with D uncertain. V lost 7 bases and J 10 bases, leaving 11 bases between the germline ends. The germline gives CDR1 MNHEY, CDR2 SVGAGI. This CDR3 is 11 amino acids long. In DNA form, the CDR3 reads TGTGCCAGCAACCTCGGACGGGAGCAGTTCTTC. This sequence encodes CASNLGREQFF.

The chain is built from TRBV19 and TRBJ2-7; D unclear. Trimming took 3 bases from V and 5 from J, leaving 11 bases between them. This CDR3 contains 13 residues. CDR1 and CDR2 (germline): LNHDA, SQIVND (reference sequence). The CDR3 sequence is CASSIRRKDEQYF. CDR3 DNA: TGTGCCAGTAGTATCCGCCGGAAAGACGAGCAGTACTTC.

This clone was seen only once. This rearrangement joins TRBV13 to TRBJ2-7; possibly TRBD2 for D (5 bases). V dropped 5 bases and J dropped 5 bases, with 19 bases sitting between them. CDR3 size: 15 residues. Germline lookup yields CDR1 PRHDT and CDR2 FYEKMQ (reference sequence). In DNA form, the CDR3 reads TGTGCCAGCAGCCCCGGACTCCCGGCTCCCCACGAGCAGTACTTC. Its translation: CASSPGLPAPHEQYF.